The 18 T cell receptor beta chains given below trace back to one sample, sequenced in a study of T cell responses to AZD1222 COVID-19 vaccine. TCRdb's table, derived via immunoSEQ multiplex PCR, lists solely in-frame clones and lacks some. Altogether more than 110,000 clones are present, 90% to 95% being singletons, with the ten largest covering about 9.1%. Sequenced material: peripheral blood, taken on day 0 of AZD1222 vaccination. All receptors come from an adult in good health.

This clone showed up just once. This chain uses TRBV19 with TRBJ2-3; D ambiguous. The CDR3 is 13 amino acids. Germline V gene data show CDR1 as LNHDA and CDR2 as SQIVND (reference sequence). V lost 3 bases and J lost 3, with 7 bases in between. This CDR3 reads CASSIGSTDTQYF. DNA of the CDR3: TGTGCCAGTAGTATTGGGTCTACAGATACGCAGTATTTT.

The gene calls are TRBV5-1 and TRBJ1-1; D call uncertain. Germline CDR1 reads SGHRS; CDR2 reads YFSETQ. V was cut by 0 bases and J by 1 base, with 7 bases left in between. The CDR3 loop spans 14 amino acids. The CDR3 DNA follows: TGCGCCAGCAGCTTGGCCGCGGAGAACACTGAAGCTTTCTTT. Its translation: CASSLAAENTEAFF. Drawing the rest from reference TRBV5-1 and TRBJ1-1, the complete variable domain is KAGVTQTPRYLIKTRGQQVTLSCSPISGHRSVSWYQQTPGQGLQFLFEYFSETQRNKGNFPGRFSGRQFSNSRSEMNVSTLELGDSALYLCASSLAAENTEAFFGQGTRLTVV.

The chain uses TRBV9 and TRBJ1-1; the D is unclear. The CDR3 spans 15 residues. Germline CDR1 is SGDLS and CDR2 is YYNGEE. V lost 4 bases, J lost 0 bases, and 13 bases lay in between. DNA of the CDR3: TGTGCCAGCAGCCCCGGAGGAGGGTTGAACACTGAAGCTTTCTTT. It translates to CASSPGGGLNTEAFF.

The V call is TRBV7-2, the J call TRBJ1-2; D might be TRBD1 (6 bases). The CDR3 has 16 amino acids. Per germline, CDR1 SGHTA and CDR2 FQGNSA. Trimming removed 0 bases at V and 8 bases at J, with 19 bases between. The CDR3: CASSLAGVGGARGYTF. The CDR3 DNA is TGTGCCAGCAGCTTAGCGGGAGTGGGGGGGGCGCGAGGCTACACCTTC.

This rearrangement joins TRBV6-5 to TRBJ1-2; unclear D gene. Per germline, CDR1 MNHEY and CDR2 SVGAGI. CDR3 size: 15 residues. V dropped 2 bases and J dropped 3 bases, with 13 bases sitting between them. This chain's CDR3 is CASSYPDGRDYGYTF. In DNA form, the CDR3 reads TGTGCCAGCAGTTACCCCGACGGACGAGACTATGGCTACACCTTC.

The chain links TRBV28 to TRBJ1-6; 7 bases map to TRBD1. After removal of 3 bases from V and 5 bases from J, the junction contained 4 bases not matched to a gene. This CDR3 has 15 residues. Germline-derived CDR1 and CDR2 are MDHEN and SYDVKM. The CDR3 loop is CASSFRDRNNSPLHF. CDR3 in DNA: TGTGCCAGCAGTTTCCGGGACAGAAATAATTCACCCCTCCACTTT.

In nucleotides, the CDR3 is TGTGCCAGCTCACCATTCGGGGGGGCCCAAGAGACCCAGTACTTC. Protein product: CASSPFGGAQETQYF. V and J are TRBV18 and TRBJ2-5, with 8 bases that match TRBD2. This CDR3 region has 15 residues. The ends lost 2 bases at V and 1 base at J; junction bases unmatched: 3. CDR1 is KGHSH and CDR2 is LQKENI in the germline V gene. Filled out from reference TRBV18 and TRBJ2-5, the complete variable domain reads NAGVMQNPRHLVRRRGQEARLRCSPMKGHSHVYWYRQLPEEGLKFMVYLQKENIIDESGMPKERFSAEFPKEGPSILRIQQVVRGDSAAYFCASSPFGGAQETQYFGPGTRLLVL.

The chain recombines TRBV7-2 with TRBJ1-2; unclear D gene. The CDR3 covers 14 residues. Germline lookup yields CDR1 SGHTA and CDR2 FQGNSA. Trimming removed 5 bases from V and 1 base from J, with 11 bases in between. CDR3 nucleotide sequence: TGTGCCAGCAGCCTAAGGACCGTTAACTATGGCTACACCTTC. Amino acid sequence: CASSLRTVNYGYTF. Based on the CDR3 plus reference TRBV7-2 and TRBJ1-2, the full variable domain is GAGVSQSPSNKVTEKGKDVELRCDPISGHTALYWYRQSLGQGLEFLIYFQGNSAPDKSGLPSDRFSAERTGGSVSTLTIQRTQQEDSAVYLCASSLRTVNYGYTFGSGTRLTVV.

V is TRBV19 and J is TRBJ1-3, with TRBD1 as a possible D gene (5 bases). The V end lost 4 bases, the J end lost 3 bases, and 13 bases lay between the germline ends. Per the germline V gene, CDR1 is LNHDA and CDR2 is SQIVND (reference sequence). This CDR3 has 15 amino acids. CDR3 in DNA: TGTGCCAGTAGTAGTGAAGGGGTCTATGGAAACACCATATATTTT. It translates to CASSSEGVYGNTIYF.

This chain connects TRBV30 to TRBJ2-6, with D perhaps TRBD1 (5 bases). This CDR3 has 16 residues. Trimming shortened V by 0 bases and J by 0 bases, and 9 bases separated the two germline ends. Germline assignment: CDR1 GTSNPN and CDR2 SVGIG (reference sequence). The CDR3 nucleotides are TGTGCCTGGAGTGTCCCAGGGATCTCTGGGGCCAACGTCCTGACTTTC. This codes for CAWSVPGISGANVLTF.

The chain couples TRBV19 to TRBJ1-2; tentative D call: TRBD1 (5 bases). The V end was cut by 5 bases, the J end by 6 bases, with 13 bases between. The CDR3 contains 13 residues. Per the germline V gene, CDR1 is LNHDA and CDR2 is SQIVND (reference sequence). CDR3 protein: CASSRQYENGYTF. CDR3 nucleotides: TGTGCCAGTAGTCGACAGTACGAAAATGGCTACACCTTC.

V gene TRBV19 combines with J gene TRBJ1-1; no firm D call. V lost 6 bases and J lost 0, with 14 bases in between. CDR1 and CDR2 from the germline V gene are LNHDA and SQIVND (reference sequence). The CDR3 has 15 amino acids. Here the CDR3 DNA reads TGTGCCAGTAGGCCCTGGGAGGAATTGAACACTGAAGCTTTCTTT. Protein: CASRPWEELNTEAFF.

This clone has a single count. The chain links TRBV7-9 to TRBJ1-1; TRBD1 is a possible D gene (5 bases). Germline CDR1 reads SEHNR; CDR2 reads FQNEAQ (reference sequence). Trimming removed 6 bases from V and 11 bases from J, with 19 bases in between. This CDR3 spans 13 amino acids. CDR3 protein: CASSYATRVVAFF. The CDR3 coding sequence is TGTGCCAGCAGTTATGCCACCAGGGTGGTGGCTTTCTTT.

This clone was recorded once. The rearrangement links TRBV3-1 (or the pseudogene TRBV3-2) to TRBJ2-5; D call uncertain. Germline V gene sequence: CDR1 LGHDT, CDR2 YNNKEL (reference sequence). V shed 0 bases and J shed 3 bases, with 5 bases lying between them. This CDR3 is 13 amino acids long. In nucleotides, the CDR3 is TGTGCCAGCAGCCAAGATTGGGAAGAGACCCAGTACTTC. Translated, it gives CASSQDWEETQYF.

The chain joins TRBV2 to TRBJ2-1; 9 bases match TRBD1. Trimming removed 7 bases from V and 9 bases from J; junction bases left unmatched: 7. This CDR3 region has 13 residues. The germline V gene encodes CDR1 SNHLY and CDR2 FYNNEI. The CDR3 protein is CASNLQGASEQFF. The DNA of the CDR3 is TGTGCCAGCAACCTACAGGGGGCGAGTGAGCAGTTCTTC. Together with reference TRBV2 and TRBJ2-1, the CDR3 gives the full variable domain: EPEVTQTPSHQVTQMGQEVILRCVPISNHLYFYWYRQILGQKVEFLVSFYNNEISEKSEIFDDQFSVERPDGSNFTLKIRSTKLEDSAMYFCASNLQGASEQFFGPGTRLTVL.

The J gene is TRBJ1-2, the V gene TRBV4-2; TRBD1 matches 7 bases. The CDR3 spans 15 residues. CDR1 is LGHNA, CDR2 YNFKEQ, per germline. Trimming at V came to 4 bases and at J to 2 bases, leaving 7 bases not matched to a gene. CDR3 nucleotides: TGTGCCAGCAGCCTATCACCGGGACAGAACTATGGCTACACCTTC. Amino acid sequence: CASSLSPGQNYGYTF.

This clone appeared a single time. The chain has TRBV6-4 and TRBJ1-2; the match to TRBD1 covers 10 bases. The CDR3 length is 13 residues. With V trimmed by 9 bases and J by 6 bases, 7 bases remained unmatched. In germline, CDR1 is MRHNA, CDR2 SNTAGT. In DNA, the CDR3 is TGTGCCAGTCTGGACAGGGGGGAGGATGGCTACACCTTC. It specifies CASLDRGEDGYTF.

The gene calls are TRBV3-1 (or the pseudogene TRBV3-2) and TRBJ2-3; 7 bases match TRBD1. The CDR3 extends over 14 amino acids. The ends lost 6 bases at V and 5 bases at J; junction bases unmatched: 8. Germline V lookup: CDR1 LGHDT, CDR2 YNNKEL (reference sequence). CDR3 DNA: TGTGCCAGCAGTACCGGGACAGCGGTAGATACGCAGTATTTT. It yields the protein CASSTGTAVDTQYF.